This T cell receptor (beta chain) was observed in a study of Ad26.COV2.S vaccination and SARS-CoV-2 variants. General study results and limits: Participants in the vaccine arm had higher spike-specific TCR breadth; placebo recipients had lower. Reported findings describe substantial breadth in spike-specific CD8+ and CD4+ T cell responses following vaccination. Possible underestimation of total T cell responses by the TCR breadth and depth analyses was noted.

The table came from immunoSEQ multiplex PCR; TCRdb's copy has only in-frame clones and leaves some out. The sample contains 120,000 to 150,000 clones, 80% to 90% of which appear only once. This clone was seen a few times. Antigen specificity is unknown. This sequence was found in a human donor who had recovered from COVID-19. This material consisted of peripheral blood, taken after recovery from COVID-19.

The CDR3 reads CASSLEPSVEQYF. The CDR3 DNA is TGCGCCAGCAGCCTAGAACCTAGCGTAGAGCAGTACTTC. The chain combines TRBV5-1 with TRBJ2-7, with TRBD2 as a possible D gene (6 bases). V shed 4 bases and J shed 7 bases, with 15 bases lying between them. The CDR3 runs to 13 residues. The V gene's germline CDR1 is SGHRS and CDR2 YFSETQ. The whole variable domain, remainder taken from reference TRBV5-1 and TRBJ2-7, is KAGVTQTPRYLIKTRGQQVTLSCSPISGHRSVSWYQQTPGQGLQFLFEYFSETQRNKGNFPGRFSGRQFSNSRSEMNVSTLELGDSALYLCASSLEPSVEQYFGPGTRLTVT.